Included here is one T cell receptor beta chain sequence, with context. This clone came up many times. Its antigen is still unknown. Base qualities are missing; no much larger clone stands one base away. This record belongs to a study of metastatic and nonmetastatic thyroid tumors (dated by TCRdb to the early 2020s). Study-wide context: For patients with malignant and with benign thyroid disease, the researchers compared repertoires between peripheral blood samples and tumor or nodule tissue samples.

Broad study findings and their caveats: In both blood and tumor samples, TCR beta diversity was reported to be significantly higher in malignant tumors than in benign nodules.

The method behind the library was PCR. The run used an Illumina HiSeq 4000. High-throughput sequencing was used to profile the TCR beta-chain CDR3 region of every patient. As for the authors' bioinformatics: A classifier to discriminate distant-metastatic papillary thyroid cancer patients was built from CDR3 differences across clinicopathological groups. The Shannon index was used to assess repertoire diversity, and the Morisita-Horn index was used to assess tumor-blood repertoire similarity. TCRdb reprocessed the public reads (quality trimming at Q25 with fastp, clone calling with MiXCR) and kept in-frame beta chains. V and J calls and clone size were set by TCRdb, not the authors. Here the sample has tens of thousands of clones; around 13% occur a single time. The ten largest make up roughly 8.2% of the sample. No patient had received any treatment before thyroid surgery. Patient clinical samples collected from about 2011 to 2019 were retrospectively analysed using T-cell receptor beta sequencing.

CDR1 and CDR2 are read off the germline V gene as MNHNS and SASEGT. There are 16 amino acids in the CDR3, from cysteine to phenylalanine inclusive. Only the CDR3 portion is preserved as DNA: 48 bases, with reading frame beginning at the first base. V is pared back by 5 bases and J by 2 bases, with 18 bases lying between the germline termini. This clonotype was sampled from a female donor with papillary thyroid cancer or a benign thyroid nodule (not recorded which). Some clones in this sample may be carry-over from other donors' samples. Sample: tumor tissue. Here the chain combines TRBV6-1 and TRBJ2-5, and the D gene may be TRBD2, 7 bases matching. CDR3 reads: CASSTIQGGKQETQYF. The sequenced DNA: TGTGCCAGCAGTACGATACAGGGAGGGAAACAAGAGACCCAGTACTTC.